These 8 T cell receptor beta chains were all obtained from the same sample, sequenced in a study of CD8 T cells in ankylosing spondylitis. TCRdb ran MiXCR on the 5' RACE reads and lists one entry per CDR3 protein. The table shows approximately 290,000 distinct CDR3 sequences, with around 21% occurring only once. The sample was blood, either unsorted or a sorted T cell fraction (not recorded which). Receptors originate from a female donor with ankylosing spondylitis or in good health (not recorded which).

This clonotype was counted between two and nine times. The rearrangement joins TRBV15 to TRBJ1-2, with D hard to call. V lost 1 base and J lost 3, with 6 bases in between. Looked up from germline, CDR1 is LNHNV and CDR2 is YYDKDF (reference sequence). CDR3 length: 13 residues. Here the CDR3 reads CATSRAQDYGYTF. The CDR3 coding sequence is TGTGCCACCAGCAGAGCCCAGGACTATGGCTACACCTTC.

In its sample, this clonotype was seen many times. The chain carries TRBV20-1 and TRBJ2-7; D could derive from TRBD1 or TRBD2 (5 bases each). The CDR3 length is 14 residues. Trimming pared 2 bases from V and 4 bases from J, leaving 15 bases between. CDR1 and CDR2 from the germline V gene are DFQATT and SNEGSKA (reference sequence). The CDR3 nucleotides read TGCAGTGCTAGACCTCCGGGACGGGGATACGAGCAGTACTTC. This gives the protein CSARPPGRGYEQYF.

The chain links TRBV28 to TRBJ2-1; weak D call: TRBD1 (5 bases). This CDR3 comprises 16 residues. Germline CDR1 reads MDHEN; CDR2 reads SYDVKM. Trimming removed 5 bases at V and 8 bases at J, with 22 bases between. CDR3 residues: CASSPLGRARFDEQFF. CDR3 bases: TGTGCCAGCAGTCCACTGGGCAGGGCCAGGTTCGATGAGCAGTTCTTC.

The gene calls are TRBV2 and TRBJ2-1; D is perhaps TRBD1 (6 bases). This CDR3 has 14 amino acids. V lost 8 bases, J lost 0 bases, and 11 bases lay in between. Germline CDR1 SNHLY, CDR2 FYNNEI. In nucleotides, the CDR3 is TGTGCCAGCGGCGTGGGACACTCCTACAATGAGCAGTTCTTC. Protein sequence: CASGVGHSYNEQFF. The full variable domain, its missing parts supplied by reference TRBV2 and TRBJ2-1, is EPEVTQTPSHQVTQMGQEVILRCVPISNHLYFYWYRQILGQKVEFLVSFYNNEISEKSEIFDDQFSVERPDGSNFTLKIRSTKLEDSAMYFCASGVGHSYNEQFFGPGTRLTVL.

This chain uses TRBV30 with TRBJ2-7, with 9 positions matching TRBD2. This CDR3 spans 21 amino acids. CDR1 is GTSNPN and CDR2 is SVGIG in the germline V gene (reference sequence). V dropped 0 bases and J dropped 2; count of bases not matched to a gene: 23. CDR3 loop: CAWSVWGSGSSRTTGPYEQYF. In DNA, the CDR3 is TGTGCCTGGAGTGTATGGGGTAGCGGGAGTTCTAGAACTACGGGCCCCTACGAGCAGTACTTC.

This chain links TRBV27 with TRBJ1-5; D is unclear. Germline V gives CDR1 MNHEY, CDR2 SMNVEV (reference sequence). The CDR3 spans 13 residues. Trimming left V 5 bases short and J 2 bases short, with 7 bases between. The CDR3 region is CASSPLGNQPQHF. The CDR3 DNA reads TGTGCCAGCAGTCCTTTGGGCAATCAGCCCCAGCATTTT.

CDR3 sequence: CASSQGLAGFTYEQYF. CDR3 in DNA: TGCGCCAGCAGCCAAGGACTAGCGGGTTTTACCTACGAGCAGTACTTC. This rearrangement joins TRBV4-3 to TRBJ2-7, with 10 bases that match TRBD2. CDR1 and CDR2 from the germline V gene are LGHNA and YSLEER. The length of the CDR3 is 16 residues. Trimming removed 1 base from V and 2 bases from J; junction bases left unmatched: 5.

The CDR3: CATSDGGAKETQYF. The CDR3 DNA sequence: TGTGCCACCAGTGATGGGGGAGCGAAAGAGACCCAGTACTTC. The genes are TRBV24-1 and TRBJ2-5, with D tentatively TRBD1 or TRBD2 (5 bases each). The CDR3 runs to 14 residues. CDR1 KGHDR and CDR2 SFDVKD come from the germline V gene. V lost 3 bases, J lost 3 bases, and 10 bases lay in between.